These 4 T cell receptor beta chains were sequenced from one sample in a study of blood T cells in healthy people across ages. The authors ran a second PCR of 7 to 11 cycles using a sample-barcoded 5' primer and a J-beta primer mix. A single record per CDR3 protein comes from TCRdb applying MiXCR to the 5' RACE reads. In the table there are hundreds of thousands of distinct CDR3 sequences, 25% to 30% of which are singletons. Sequencing was done on a sample of blood. The receptors stem from a woman aged 80 or over in good health.

V usage is TRBV19 and J usage is TRBJ1-5; no definite D call. Trimming took off 7 bases at V and 9 bases at J, with 13 bases between the two ends. Germline-derived CDR1 and CDR2 are LNHDA and SQIVND (reference sequence). The CDR3 runs 12 residues. The CDR3 is CASTHMSGPQHF. The CDR3 DNA reads TGTGCCAGTACCCACATGAGTGGGCCCCAGCATTTT.

This clonotype was recorded at least ten times. The chain carries TRBV4-3 and TRBJ2-3, with a weak D call TRBD2 (7 bases). V lost 1 base, J lost 4 bases, and 15 bases lay in between. CDR1 is LGHNA, CDR2 YSLEER, per germline. The CDR3 runs to 16 residues. The CDR3 region has the DNA TGCGCCAGCAGCCAAGCCTCCGGGGGGCCGTCAGATACGCAGTATTTT. It is translated as CASSQASGGPSDTQYF.

With regard to this clonotype: With a much larger clone just one base away, this may be a read error. This chain links TRBV20-1 with TRBJ1-2; D is possibly TRBD1 (5 bases). Germline CDR1 DFQATT, CDR2 SNEGSKA (reference sequence). The CDR3 extends over 17 amino acids. With 0 bases removed from V and 4 bases from J, the gap between germline ends came to 21 bases. CDR3 sequence reads: CSARDPDAAGSVYGYTF. In DNA form, the CDR3 reads TGCAGTGCTAGAGATCCAGACGCGGCAGGGTCGGTCTATGGCTACACCTTC.

This chain joins TRBV20-1 and TRBJ1-6; TRBD1 might be the D (6 bases). Trimming left V 0 bases short and J 0 bases short, with 12 bases between. Germline assignment: CDR1 DFQATT and CDR2 SNEGSKA (reference sequence). This CDR3 has 17 residues. The CDR3 sequence is CSARDQKGVSYNSPLHF. In DNA form, the CDR3 reads TGCAGTGCTAGAGATCAGAAGGGGGTCTCCTATAATTCACCCCTCCACTTT.